The source of this TCR beta chain is a study of shared clonotypes between healthy human individuals (dated by TCRdb to between 2020 and 2021). Notes on the research overall: The cohort included three men and a couple of women between 18 and 49 years of age. For each donor, CD4 naive and CD4 memory were each given three plates, CD8 naive was given two plates, and CD8 memory was given one plate. To estimate repertoire size and how much clonotypes are shared between individuals, the study performed deep sequencing of blood TCR repertoires from five healthy adults. To increase sequencing depth and limit assay-specific biases, TCR repertoire library preparation and sequencing were carried out by different laboratories using diverse techniques. Between about 0.85 and 9.5 billion PBMCs per donor were obtained by leukapheresis. The study at large found these results: Rarefaction of sorted-subset datasets indicated incomplete sequencing despite the large sequencing depth. Based on pairwise subsampling, the degree of clonotype sharing among donors was expected to be affected by sequencing depth. The genetic and exposure-history diversity represented was limited by the small number of donors. Higher generation probabilities were observed for clonotypes shared by all four sorted-subset donors than for non-shared clonotypes. Only blood was sampled, and tissue TCR repertoires likely differ from those in blood. Naive subsets generally had larger estimated clonotype richness than memory subsets did. Sharing across four donors was observed for 5% to 6.5% of naive CD4, 3% to 4% of naive CD8, 2.3% of memory CD4, and around 0.42% of memory CD8 clonotypes.

TCR CDR3 regions were amplified from genomic DNA by multiplex PCR using the deep immunoSEQ assay. For each cell subset, the extracted genomic DNA was distributed evenly across all wells of several immunoSEQ 96-well plates, and each plate served as one replicate. For sorted subsets, around 200 ng genomic DNA, equal to tens of thousands of T cell genomes, was loaded into each replicate PCR. Purified libraries were quantified with a Qubit 3.0 fluorometer, sized on a Bioanalyzer 2100, and re-quantified with the KAPA Library Quantification kit. A separate single-read 150-cycle Illumina NextSeq 550 flow cell was used to sequence each immunoSEQ 96-well plate. As for the authors' bioinformatics: Because the immunoSEQ output included only junctional sequences and no quality scores, the filtering could not be the same as the filtering used for full-length reads. Sequences were annotated with PyIR, a Python wrapper for IgBLAST v1.9, using IMGT germline references to assign V/J genes and CDR3. Reads were filtered out if the reads had weak V/J assignments (E-value above 1e-6), no CDR3, stop codons, out-of-frame junctions, or ambiguous translated residues. V3J clonotypes were defined as sequences sharing an identical inferred V gene, J gene, and CDR3 amino acid sequence. To compute the percentage overlap between repertoires, the number of shared unique clonotypes was divided by the size of the smaller repertoire. Three approaches were used to assess repertoire richness: RTK rarefaction, the Chao1 estimator, and Recon v2.1 estimates of unobserved clonotypes. Generation probabilities for all TCRbeta clonotypes obtained by the gDNA method from a handful of donors were computed using OLGA. TCRdb obtained this table from immuneACCESS and retained in-frame rearrangements with V and J assigned. These tables miss some clones; where compared with another copy, unresolved V genes account for less than half of the shortfall, and the remainder is unexplained. For V, J and clone size, that table is used; D and trimming come from the DNA. Recorded for this sample are 2 million to 3 million clones; approximately 92% of them occurred a single time. The ten largest clones represent 0.11% to 0.15% of the sample.

Donors were healthy HIV-negative adults with no recently reported acute infections or vaccinations. Every donor was a Caucasian adult living in Nashville, Tennessee, USA. Magnetic negative selection was used to enrich CD4+ T cells, after which naive cells were positively selected on CD45RA and the negative fraction became the memory subset. After blood collection by leukapheresis, PBMCs were isolated using Ficoll-Histopaque density gradient centrifugation and then cryopreserved in the vapor phase of liquid nitrogen. Analytical flow cytometry was used to check the purity and quantity of each magnetically sorted T cell population. Genomic DNA was isolated from each sorted fraction and quantified by UV absorbance on a Nanodrop 2000c. Concerning this clone: Its antigen remains unidentified. Mismatch with germline at one junction end may stem from a read error.

The sequencing input was naive CD4+ T cells sorted from blood. This sample's cell subset or site label indicates: CD45RA+ positively selected. The receptor was derived from a man aged 18 to 35 in good health.

The DNA sequence is given as TGTGTCAGCAGTACGACAGTGAGCCCCTACGAGCAGTACTTC. This translates into CVSSTTVSPYEQYF. The chain joins TRBV6-5 to TRBJ2-7; TRBD1 might be the D gene, on 5 matching bases. Measured from the cysteine to the phenylalanine, the CDR3 is 14 residues long. Only the CDR3 portion is preserved as DNA: 42 bases, with reading frame beginning at the first base. CDR1 and CDR2, looked up from the germline V gene, are MNHEY and SVGAGI.